The entry below gives a single TCR beta chain sequence along with its context. The target antigen is unknown. Since a much larger clone is just one base distant, this may be a read error. The sample belongs to a study of T cell repertoires in cytomegalovirus infection. Study findings and constraints: HLA-C-restricted CMV clonotypes gave the most frequent clonotype in two of eight donors.

This CDR3 region has 17 residues. Looked up from germline, CDR1 is SGHTA and CDR2 is FQGTGA. TCRdb itself ran the reads through MiXCR, one entry per CDR3 protein. The sample contains under 850,000 distinct CDR3 sequences, approximately 33% of which appear only once. The TCR was taken from a human donor in good health (CMV status not recorded). Some clones in this sample may be carry-over from other donors' samples. The input for sequencing was cultured PBMCs, taken from culture after CMV antigen stimulation. The chain has TRBV7-3 and TRBJ2-1; 10 bases are shared with TRBD2. The CDR3 region has the DNA TGTGCCAGCAGCCCACTGACCACTAGCGGGAACTACAATGAGCAGCTCTTC. Protein: CASSPLTTSGNYNEQLF.